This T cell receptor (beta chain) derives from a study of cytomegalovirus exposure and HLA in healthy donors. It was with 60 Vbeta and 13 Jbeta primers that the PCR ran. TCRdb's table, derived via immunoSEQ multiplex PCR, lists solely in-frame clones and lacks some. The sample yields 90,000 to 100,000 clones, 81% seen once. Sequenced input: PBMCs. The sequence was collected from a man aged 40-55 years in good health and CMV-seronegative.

CDR3 coding DNA: TGCAGCGTGACCGGACTAGCGGGGGTCGGTGAGCAGTTCTTC. Its translation is CSVTGLAGVGEQFF. V gene TRBV29-1 combines with J gene TRBJ2-1; 13 bases fit TRBD2. The CDR3 covers 14 residues. The germline V gene encodes CDR1 SQVTM and CDR2 ANQGSEA. V shed 6 bases, J shed 9 bases, and the junction held 8 bases outside the gene matches.